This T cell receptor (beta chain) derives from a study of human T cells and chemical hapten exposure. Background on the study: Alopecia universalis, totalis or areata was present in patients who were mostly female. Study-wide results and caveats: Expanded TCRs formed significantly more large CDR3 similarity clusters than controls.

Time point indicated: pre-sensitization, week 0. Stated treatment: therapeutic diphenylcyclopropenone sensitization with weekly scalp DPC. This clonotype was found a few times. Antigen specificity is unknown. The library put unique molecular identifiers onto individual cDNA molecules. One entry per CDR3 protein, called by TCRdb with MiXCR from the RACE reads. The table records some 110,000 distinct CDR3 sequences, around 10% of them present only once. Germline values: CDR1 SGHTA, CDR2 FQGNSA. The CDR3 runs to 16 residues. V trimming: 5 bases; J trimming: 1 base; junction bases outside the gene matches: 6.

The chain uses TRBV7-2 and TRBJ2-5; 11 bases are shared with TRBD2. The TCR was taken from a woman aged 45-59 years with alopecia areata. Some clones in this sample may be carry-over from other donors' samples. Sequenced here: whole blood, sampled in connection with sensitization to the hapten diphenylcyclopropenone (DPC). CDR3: CASSPRTSGFQETQYF. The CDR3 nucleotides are TGTGCCAGCAGCCCGAGGACTAGCGGGTTCCAAGAGACCCAGTACTTC.